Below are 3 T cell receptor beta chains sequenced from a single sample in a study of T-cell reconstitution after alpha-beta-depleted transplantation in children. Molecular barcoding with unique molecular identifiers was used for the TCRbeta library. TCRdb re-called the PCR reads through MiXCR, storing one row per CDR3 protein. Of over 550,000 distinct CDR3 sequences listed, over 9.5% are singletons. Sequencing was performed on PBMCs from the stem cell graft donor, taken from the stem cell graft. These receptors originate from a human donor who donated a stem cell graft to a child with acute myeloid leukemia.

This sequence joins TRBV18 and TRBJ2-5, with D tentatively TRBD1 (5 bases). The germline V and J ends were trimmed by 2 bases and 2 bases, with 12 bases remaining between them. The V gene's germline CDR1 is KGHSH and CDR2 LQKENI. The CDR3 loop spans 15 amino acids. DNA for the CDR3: TGTGCCAGCTCACCAGTGCCGAAGGGGCAAGAGACCCAGTACTTC. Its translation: CASSPVPKGQETQYF.

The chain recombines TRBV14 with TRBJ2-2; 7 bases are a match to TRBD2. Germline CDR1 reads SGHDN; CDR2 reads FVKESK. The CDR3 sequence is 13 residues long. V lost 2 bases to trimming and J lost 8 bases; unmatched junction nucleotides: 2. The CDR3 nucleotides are TGTGCCAGCAGCCAACGACTAGCAGGGGAGCTGTTTTTT. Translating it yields CASSQRLAGELFF.

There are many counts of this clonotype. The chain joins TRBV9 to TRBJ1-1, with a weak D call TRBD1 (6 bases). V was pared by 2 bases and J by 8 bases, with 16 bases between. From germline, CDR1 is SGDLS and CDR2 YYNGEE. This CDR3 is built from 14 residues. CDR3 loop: CASSVTGLATEAFF. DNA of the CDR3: TGTGCCAGCAGCGTTACAGGGCTGGCCACGGAAGCTTTCTTT. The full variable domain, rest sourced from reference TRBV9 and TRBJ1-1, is DSGVTQTPKHLITATGQRVTLRCSPRSGDLSVYWYQQSLDQGLQFLIQYYNGEERAKGNILERFSAQQFPDLHSELNLSSLELGDSALYFCASSVTGLATEAFFGQGTRLTVV.